The clone carrying this TCR beta chain was seen more than once but under ten times. What it binds is unknown. Primers: 60 Vbeta forward and 13 Jbeta reverse. Produced via immunoSEQ multiplex PCR; TCRdb's table is partial and in-frame only. The data show approximately 150,000 clones, with roughly 66% seen just once and approximately 6.5% held by the top ten. The CDR3 sequence is 15 residues long. The germline CDR1 and CDR2 sequences are SEHNR and FQNEAQ (reference sequence). V dropped 5 bases and J dropped 9; count of bases not matched to a gene: 13. This entry comes from a study of cytomegalovirus exposure and HLA in healthy donors. Overall study: The Caucasian-associated ancestry cluster held around 76% of 300 to 450 genotyped donors. Findings and limits, study-wide: Relative to the approximately 630-donor mean, N-insertions were reportedly fewer in an Asian-associated ancestry cluster in a later analysis. Later on, a genetic analysis was performed. It linked a missense variant in DCLRE1C with V- and J-gene trimming of TCR beta.

The rearrangement links TRBV7-9 to TRBJ2-3; 8 bases line up with TRBD2. The specimen sequenced was PBMCs. This receptor was taken from a woman aged 55-69 years in good health and CMV-seronegative. CDR3 bases: TGTGCCAGCAGCCGCGACCAACGGCGGGGGGAGACGCAGTATTTT. It specifies CASSRDQRRGETQYF.